This T cell receptor (beta chain) was recorded in a study of T cell responses to AZD1222 COVID-19 vaccine. The study's findings and limits: Nearly half of spike-specific TCRs reportedly target unmutated variant regions. An increase in Spike-specific TCR breadth and depth was observed after two AZD1222 doses.

The assay was immunoSEQ multiplex PCR, and TCRdb's table has in-frame clones only and misses some. The sample holds 150,000 or so clones, 70% to 90% seen once. Comments on this clone: The antigen remains undetermined.

The clonotype comes from an adult in good health. The material sequenced was peripheral blood, taken on day 0 of AZD1222 vaccination.

The DNA for the CDR3 is TGTGCCAGCAGCCAAGGGGAATGGGGCCTAGGAGGGTTTGCTTTCTTT. It yields the protein CASSQGEWGLGGFAFF. This chain links TRBV3-1 (or the pseudogene TRBV3-2) with TRBJ1-1; D is perhaps TRBD1 (5 bases). Germline V lookup: CDR1 LGHDT, CDR2 YNNKEL (reference sequence). The CDR3 has 16 residues. V lost 1 base to trimming and J lost 11 bases, with 23 bases between them.